The 5 T cell receptor beta chains below come from one sample, sequenced in a study of vaccination and CD4 T cells after COVID-19 (dated by TCRdb to between 2021 and 2024). No antigens are known for them. The library was generated by PCR. The sample was run on an Illumina iSeq 100. TCR sequencing of DNA from cultured CD4+ T cells used the Oncomine TCR Beta short-read assay at the Johns Hopkins FTIC core. Starting from the raw public reads, TCRdb applied fastp trimming at Q25, assembled clones with MiXCR and retained in-frame beta chains. Rows matching on CDR3 protein sequence are summarized as one entry with the most common DNA and genes. This sample gives roughly 5,000 distinct CDR3 sequences in total; 25% to 35% of them show up just once. The ten largest clones capture around 35% of the sample. The sample's treatment or condition label, decoded: roughly 11-day PBMC culture with coronavirus spike peptide pools or control peptides (ViraFEST assay). CD4+ T cells from unexposed donors were collected before the COVID-19 pandemic (2011-2018).

The specimen was CD4+ T cells from blood, cultured in vitro. The origin of the receptors is a human donor in good health.

This clonotype has a handful of counts. The chain uses TRBV7-2 and TRBJ1-3; tentative D call: TRBD1 (5 bases). The V gene's germline CDR1 is SGHTA and CDR2 FQGNSA. There are 15 residues in the CDR3. The germline V and J ends were trimmed by 5 bases and 0 bases, with 11 bases remaining between them. This CDR3 reads CASSPGTYSGNTIYF. The CDR3 DNA is TGTGCCAGCAGCCCCGGGACCTACTCTGGAAACACCATATATTTT.

V usage is TRBV11-2 and J usage is TRBJ2-7; D might be TRBD2 (5 bases). Germline CDR1 and CDR2: SGHAT and FQNNGV. The V end was cut by 6 bases, the J end by 3 bases, with 15 bases between. CDR3 size: 14 residues. This CDR3 is CASRPSLGGYEQYF. CDR3 sequence (DNA): TGTGCCAGCAGACCGAGCCTAGGAGGCTACGAGCAGTACTTC.

The chain couples TRBV24-1 to TRBJ2-3; the D gene could be TRBD1 or TRBD2 (7 bases each). The CDR3 is 15 amino acids. Trimming removed 4 bases at V and 2 bases at J, with 12 bases between. The V gene's germline CDR1 is KGHDR and CDR2 SFDVKD. CDR3 sequence: CATSEAGQNTDTQYF. CDR3 bases: TGTGCCACCAGTGAAGCGGGACAGAACACAGATACGCAGTATTTT.

V and J are TRBV29-1 and TRBJ1-6; 7 bases fit TRBD1. The J segment lost 7 bases and the V segment lost 5 bases, leaving 5 bases of the junction unmatched. This CDR3 region has 13 residues. The germline V gene has CDR1 SQVTM and CDR2 ANQGSEA. Here the CDR3 reads CSVPGQSNSPLHF. CDR3 in DNA: TGCAGCGTTCCGGGACAGAGCAATTCACCCCTCCACTTT. Looking up the rest from reference TRBV29-1 and TRBJ1-6 gives the full variable domain: SAVISQKPSRDICQRGTSLTIQCQVDSQVTMMFWYRQQPGQSLTLIATANQGSEATYESGFVIDKFPISRPNLTFSTLTVSNMSPEDSSIYLCSVPGQSNSPLHFGNGTRLTVT.

The chain links TRBV6-1 to TRBJ2-5; the D is unclear. The ends were cut back, 4 bases at V and 2 bases at J, with 8 bases in the middle. The CDR3 is 13 amino acids. CDR1 and CDR2 from the germline V gene are MNHNS and SASEGT. This CDR3 is CASSVSRQETQYF. Written as DNA, the CDR3 is TGTGCCAGCAGTGTTAGCAGACAAGAGACCCAGTACTTC.